Below are 21 T cell receptor beta chains sequenced from a single sample in a study of cytomegalovirus exposure and HLA in healthy donors. The study ran its PCR with 60 Vbeta and 13 Jbeta primers. Method: immunoSEQ multiplex PCR; TCRdb's copy keeps in-frame clones and lacks some. The sample records 65,000 to 90,000 clones, about nine tenths being singletons. Material for sequencing was PBMCs. These receptors came from a woman in her thirties in good health and CMV-seronegative.

The chain combines TRBV4-2 with TRBJ2-2, with no clear D. The CDR3 loop spans 16 amino acids. Trimming shortened V by 0 bases and J by 3 bases, and 11 bases separated the two germline ends. Germline V gives CDR1 LGHNA, CDR2 YNFKEQ. The CDR3 DNA sequence: TGTGCCAGCAGCCAAGATGGTTGGTCAGACACCGGGGAGCTGTTTTTT. Translation gives CASSQDGWSDTGELFF.

The rearrangement joins TRBV5-1 to TRBJ1-5; 9 nucleotides line up with TRBD1. This CDR3 contains 14 residues. Germline V CDR1 and CDR2: SGHRS, YFSETQ. Losses at the gene ends were 4 bases for V and 6 bases for J; bases not matched to a gene: 5. CDR3 in amino acids: CASSESQGAQPQHF. The CDR3 DNA reads TGCGCCAGCAGCGAATCACAGGGGGCTCAGCCCCAGCATTTT.

V gene TRBV7-9 combines with J gene TRBJ1-1, with D possibly being TRBD1 (6 bases). From germline, CDR1 is SEHNR and CDR2 FQNEAQ (reference sequence). V was shortened by 5 bases and J by 8 bases, with 12 bases between the two germline ends. The CDR3 consists of 12 residues. The CDR3 nucleotides read TGTGCCAGCAGCCCAGGACAGATCGAAGCTTTCTTT. Amino acid sequence: CASSPGQIEAFF.

The rearrangement links TRBV9 to TRBJ2-1; perhaps TRBD2 as D (6 bases). This CDR3 contains 15 residues. V was pared by 0 bases and J by 5 bases, with 12 bases between. The germline gives CDR1 SGDLS, CDR2 YYNGEE. CDR3 nucleotide sequence: TGTGCCAGCAGCGTAGGAGCTAGCGAGGACAATGAGCAGTTCTTC. Translated: CASSVGASEDNEQFF.

This clone was observed a handful of times. The gene calls are TRBV7-9 and TRBJ1-1; TRBD1 might be the D (5 bases). The CDR3 contains 13 residues. Trimming stripped 1 base from V and 5 bases from J, with 8 bases between. From germline, CDR1 is SEHNR and CDR2 FQNEAQ (reference sequence). CDR3 DNA: TGTGCCAGCAGCTTAGGCCAGGGAACTGAAGCTTTCTTT. Its translation: CASSLGQGTEAFF.

The genes are TRBV7-2 and TRBJ2-2, with 9 bases fitting TRBD2. This CDR3 contains 15 residues. The germline V gene has CDR1 SGHTA and CDR2 FQGNSA. After removal of 1 base from V and 4 bases from J, the junction contained 1 base not matched to a gene. DNA for the CDR3: TGTGCCAGCAGCTTAGGCGGGAGGGTCACCGGGGAGCTGTTTTTT. Translation: CASSLGGRVTGELFF.

The rearrangement links TRBV6-5 to TRBJ2-1, with D perhaps TRBD2 (5 bases). The germline gives CDR1 MNHEY, CDR2 SVGAGI. The CDR3 is made up of 14 amino acids. V lost 3 bases to trimming and J lost 4 bases, with 10 bases between them. CDR3 bases: TGTGCCAGCAGTTATCGGGAAGAATACAATGAGCAGTTCTTC. This translates into CASSYREEYNEQFF.

V is TRBV5-6 and J is TRBJ2-3; 11 nucleotides match TRBD2. The V segment lost 4 bases and the J segment 6 bases; nucleotides outside the gene matches: 13. Germline-derived CDR1 and CDR2 are SGHDT and YYEEEE. The CDR3 consists of 17 residues. The CDR3 nucleotides read TGTGCCAGCAGCCTTGGCAGACTAGCGGGATGGGCGGATACGCAGTATTTT. Translation gives CASSLGRLAGWADTQYF. Combining the CDR3 with reference TRBV5-6 and TRBJ2-3 gives the whole variable domain DAGVTQSPTHLIKTRGQQVTLRCSPKSGHDTVSWYQQALGQGPQFIFQYYEEEERQRGNFPDRFSGHQFPNYSSELNVNALLLGDSALYLCASSLGRLAGWADTQYFGPGTRLTVL.

CDR3 nucleotide sequence: TGTGCCAGCAGAGCGCAGGGTTCGGGCTACGAGCAGTACTTC. This sequence encodes CASRAQGSGYEQYF. The genes are TRBV6-5 and TRBJ2-7, with a tentative D call TRBD1 (5 bases). Trimming removed 6 bases from V and 3 bases from J, with 15 bases in between. CDR3 length equals 14 residues. From germline, CDR1 is MNHEY and CDR2 SVGAGI.

The chain links TRBV9 to TRBJ2-7, with D possibly being TRBD2 (6 bases). CDR1 and CDR2 from the germline V gene are SGDLS and YYNGEE. Deletions cut 3 bases from V and 4 bases from J, with 14 bases between. This CDR3 is 14 amino acids long. The CDR3 is CASSALAGTYEQYF. CDR3 bases: TGTGCCAGCAGCGCCCTGGCGGGGACGTACGAGCAGTACTTC.

This chain joins TRBV4-1 and TRBJ1-4; 9 bases agree with TRBD1. Looked up from germline, CDR1 is MGHRA and CDR2 is YSYEKL. Trimming at V came to 1 base and at J to 8 bases, leaving 8 bases not matched to a gene. The CDR3 length is 16 residues. CDR3 nucleotides: TGCGCCAGCAGCCAAGCCTTGACAGGGGGAGTCGAAAAACTGTTTTTT. Translated: CASSQALTGGVEKLFF.

The V and J genes are TRBV7-2 and TRBJ2-2, with 7 bases aligning to TRBD2. This CDR3 comprises 16 residues. Trimming cost V 5 bases and J 6 bases; bases outside gene matches: 12. CDR1 SGHTA and CDR2 FQGNSA come from the germline V gene. Here the CDR3 reads CASSPWLGGRSGELFF. For the CDR3, the DNA is TGTGCCAGCAGCCCCTGGCTGGGGGGGAGGTCCGGGGAGCTGTTTTTT. Drawing the rest from reference TRBV7-2 and TRBJ2-2, the complete variable domain is GAGVSQSPSNKVTEKGKDVELRCDPISGHTALYWYRQSLGQGLEFLIYFQGNSAPDKSGLPSDRFSAERTGGSVSTLTIQRTQQEDSAVYLCASSPWLGGRSGELFFGEGSRLTVL.

The chain joins TRBV5-1 to TRBJ2-6; 8 bases agree with TRBD1. Germline CDR1 is SGHRS and CDR2 is YFSETQ. The CDR3 sequence is 19 residues long. With 4 bases clipped from V and 2 bases from J, the junction kept 14 bases outside the gene matches. CDR3 in amino acids: CASSQGGGRGPAGANVLTF. CDR3 bases: TGCGCCAGCAGCCAGGGGGGAGGCAGGGGGCCTGCTGGGGCCAACGTCCTGACTTTC.

Comment on this clone: Germline and junction disagree at one end, which may indicate a read error. CDR3 residues: CASSFFSGRAYNEQFF. The CDR3 nucleotides are TGCGCCAGCAGCTTCTTTAGCGGGAGGGCCTATAATGAGCAGTTCTTC. The rearrangement uses TRBV5-1 and TRBJ2-1; 11 bases line up with TRBD2. Germline CDR1 is SGHRS and CDR2 is YFSETQ. The CDR3 covers 16 residues. The full variable domain, completed using reference TRBV5-1 and TRBJ2-1, is KAGVTQTPRYLIKTRGQQVTLSCSPISGHRSVSWYQQTPGQGLQFLFEYFSETQRNKGNFPGRFSGRQFSNSRSEMNVSTLELGDSALYLCASSFFSGRAYNEQFFGPGTRLTVL.

This rearrangement joins TRBV5-4 to TRBJ2-3, with 16 bases matching TRBD2. There are 17 residues in the CDR3. CDR1 is SGHNT and CDR2 is YYREEE in the germline V gene (reference sequence). V lost 0 bases, J lost 12 bases, and 10 bases stayed unmatched. In nucleotides, the CDR3 is TGTGCCAGCAGCTTGGGGGGGACTAGCGGGAGGGCCTCTACTCAGTATTTT. Its translation is CASSLGGTSGRASTQYF.

This clone has a single count. A junction end diverges from the germline sequence, so it may reflect a read error. V usage is TRBV11-3 and J usage is TRBJ2-7; TRBD1 aligns across 7 bases. This CDR3 is built from 11 residues. The germline V gene encodes CDR1 SGHNT and CDR2 YENEEA. CDR3 nucleotide sequence: TGTGCCAGCAGCTTAGGGACAGGAAGGGAGTTC. Residues: CASSLGTGREF.

The chain is built from TRBV6-6 and TRBJ1-5; perhaps TRBD1 as D (5 bases). Trimming pared 0 bases from V and 5 bases from J, leaving 5 bases between. There are 13 residues in the CDR3. Germline V gene sequence: CDR1 MNHNY, CDR2 SVGAGI (reference sequence). The CDR3 here is CASSYSGDQPQHF. The CDR3 region has the DNA TGTGCCAGCAGTTACTCAGGGGATCAGCCCCAGCATTTT.

The CDR3 DNA follows: TGTGCCAGCAGTTTCGGCGGGAGCTCCTACAATGAGCAGTTCTTC. It translates to CASSFGGSSYNEQFF. This chain links TRBV28 with TRBJ2-1; 7 bases match TRBD2. V lost 3 bases and J lost 0; bases outside the gene matches: 2. CDR3 size: 15 residues. Germline CDR1 and CDR2: MDHEN and SYDVKM.

The V and J genes are TRBV5-1 and TRBJ2-3; 10 nucleotides agree with TRBD1. V trimming: 5 bases; J trimming: 5 bases; junction bases outside the gene matches: 5. This CDR3 has 14 residues. Germline V gene data show CDR1 as SGHRS and CDR2 as YFSETQ. The CDR3 reads CASSLGQGEDTQYF. The CDR3 DNA sequence: TGCGCCAGCAGTCTAGGACAGGGGGAAGATACGCAGTATTTT.

The chain combines TRBV14 with TRBJ2-3, with 13 bases lining up with TRBD2. This CDR3 is built from 16 residues. The germline V gene has CDR1 SGHDN and CDR2 FVKESK. V lost 9 bases, J lost 2 bases, and 8 bases stayed unmatched. Here the CDR3 DNA reads TGTGCCAGTCCCTGGGGACTAGCGGGAAACACAGATACGCAGTATTTT. It specifies CASPWGLAGNTDTQYF.

This clone has only one observation. The rearrangement links TRBV7-3 to TRBJ2-1; 7 positions agree with TRBD1. CDR3 length equals 14 residues. V shed 2 bases, J shed 5 bases, and the junction held 3 bases outside the gene matches. Germline CDR1 and CDR2: SGHTA and FQGTGA. Here the CDR3 DNA reads TGTGCCAGCAGCTTATTAGGGGGCAACAATGAGCAGTTCTTC. It specifies CASSLLGGNNEQFF.